A single sample is the source of the 23 T cell receptor beta chains below, sequenced in a study of shared T cell receptors in the human thymus. Measured with immunoSEQ multiplex PCR; TCRdb has only the in-frame clones, and not every one. The sample lists approximately 490,000 clones; approximately 78% were seen once. These sequences were also reported in another study, on human thymus T cells.

Source material: thymocytes. The receptors derive from a boy in the first two years of life with a congenital heart defect.

The chain links TRBV2 to TRBJ1-2; TRBD1 aligns across 7 bases. The CDR3 length is 12 residues. V lost 9 bases and J lost 4; bases outside the gene matches: 5. Germline lookup yields CDR1 SNHLY and CDR2 FYNNEI. The DNA for the CDR3 is TGTGCCAGGGGACAGAACTTCTATGGCTACACCTTC. This sequence encodes CARGQNFYGYTF.

The chain has TRBV5-6 and TRBJ1-1; no clear D gene. Trimming removed 2 bases at V and 1 base at J, with 12 bases between. Germline values: CDR1 SGHDT, CDR2 YYEEEE. This CDR3 spans 15 amino acids. CDR3 residues: CASSLSAYPNTEAFF. The CDR3 nucleotides read TGTGCCAGCAGCTTATCAGCGTACCCGAACACTGAAGCTTTCTTT. The variable domain in full, with the rest retrieved from reference TRBV5-6 and TRBJ1-1, is DAGVTQSPTHLIKTRGQQVTLRCSPKSGHDTVSWYQQALGQGPQFIFQYYEEEERQRGNFPDRFSGHQFPNYSSELNVNALLLGDSALYLCASSLSAYPNTEAFFGQGTRLTVV.

V and J are TRBV27 and TRBJ1-4, with unresolved D. Trimming took off 4 bases at V and 3 bases at J, with 3 bases between the two ends. Per germline, CDR1 MNHEY and CDR2 SMNVEV (reference sequence). The CDR3 length is 12 residues. CDR3 residues: CASSSSNEKLFF. CDR3 sequence (DNA): TGTGCCAGCAGTTCGTCTAATGAAAAACTGTTTTTT. The full variable domain, completed using reference TRBV27 and TRBJ1-4, is EAQVTQNPRYLITVTGKKLTVTCSQNMNHEYMSWYRQDPGLGLRQIYYSMNVEVTDKGDVPEGYKVSRKEKRNFPLILESPSPNQTSLYFCASSSSNEKLFFGSGTQLSVL.

This chain uses TRBV30 with TRBJ1-6; D ambiguous. The germline V and J ends were trimmed by 1 base and 6 bases, with 10 bases remaining between them. This CDR3 region has 14 residues. Germline CDR1 is GTSNPN and CDR2 is SVGIG (reference sequence). CDR3 sequence reads: CAWSGARTNSPLHF. Written as DNA, the CDR3 is TGTGCCTGGAGTGGGGCCAGAACTAATTCACCCCTCCACTTT.

This rearrangement joins TRBV2 to TRBJ2-7, with 7 bases fitting TRBD2. V trimming: 2 bases; J trimming: 5 bases; junction bases outside the gene matches: 6. The CDR3 is 14 residues long. CDR1 is SNHLY, CDR2 FYNNEI, per germline. The CDR3 nucleotides read TGTGCCAGCAGTGAAATACGGCTAGCGGACGAGCAGTACTTC. Residues: CASSEIRLADEQYF.

This clone was detected only once. This rearrangement joins TRBV4-3 to TRBJ2-7, with D possibly TRBD2 on 6 matching bases. CDR3 length equals 19 residues. Trimming took off 2 bases at V and 5 bases at J, with 28 bases between the two ends. Germline V gene data show CDR1 as LGHNA and CDR2 as YSLEER. As DNA, the CDR3 is TGCGCCAGCAGCCAATCTGACACAACTCTAGCGTCCCCGTGGCACGAGCAGTACTTC. Encoded protein: CASSQSDTTLASPWHEQYF.

This clone was picked up a small number of times. This chain connects TRBV6-6 to TRBJ1-5; TRBD1 might be the D (6 bases). Trimming stripped 5 bases from V and 4 bases from J, with 18 bases between. This CDR3 is built from 16 residues. In germline, CDR1 is MNHNY, CDR2 SVGAGI (reference sequence). CDR3 sequence reads: CASSIRDTLRNQPQHF. The DNA of the CDR3 is TGTGCCAGCAGTATCCGGGACACCCTTAGGAATCAGCCCCAGCATTTT.

This clone was counted only a few times. The chain is built from TRBV5-8 and TRBJ2-1; D gene unclear. Trimming removed 9 bases at V and 2 bases at J, with 12 bases between. Germline V lookup: CDR1 SGHTS, CDR2 YDEGEE. This CDR3 contains 13 residues. The CDR3 sequence: CATGTGPYNEQFF. The CDR3, as DNA: TGTGCCACGGGTACCGGCCCCTACAATGAGCAGTTCTTC.

In its sample, this clone was seen a few times. The chain is built from TRBV25-1 and TRBJ2-5; no definite D call. This CDR3 region has 10 residues. Per the germline V gene, CDR1 is MGHDK and CDR2 is SYGVNS. V gave up 6 bases and J gave up 4 bases, with 3 bases separating them. The CDR3 DNA reads as TGTGCCAGCAGCAGAGAGACCCAGTACTTC. The encoded protein is CASSRETQYF.

This clone has a handful of counts. The chain recombines TRBV27 with TRBJ2-2; TRBD1 matches at 7 bases. Trimming removed 4 bases from V and 0 bases from J; junction bases left unmatched: 14. Germline CDR1 is MNHEY and CDR2 is SMNVEV (reference sequence). The CDR3 sequence is 19 residues long. This CDR3 is CASSSPSGQKDANTGELFF. The CDR3 coding sequence is TGTGCCAGCAGTTCACCCTCGGGACAGAAGGACGCGAACACCGGGGAGCTGTTTTTT.

The chain couples TRBV30 to TRBJ2-5, with D perhaps TRBD1 (6 bases). Germline CDR1 is GTSNPN and CDR2 is SVGIG (reference sequence). The V end lost 0 bases, the J end lost 4 bases, and 15 bases lay between the germline ends. This CDR3 has 15 residues. CDR3 nucleotides: TGTGCCTGGAGTGTAGGGCAGGGGCAGGGAGAGACCCAGTACTTC. Protein: CAWSVGQGQGETQYF. Full variable domain (missing parts from reference TRBV30 and TRBJ2-5): SQTIHQWPATLVQPVGSPLSLECTVEGTSNPNLYWYRQAAGRGLQLLFYSVGIGQISSEVPQNLSASRPQDRQFILSSKKLLLSDSGFYLCAWSVGQGQGETQYFGPGTRLLVL.

The chain carries TRBV13 and TRBJ2-3; 7 bases align to TRBD2. The germline gives CDR1 PRHDT, CDR2 FYEKMQ (reference sequence). This CDR3 spans 16 amino acids. The V segment lost 0 bases and the J segment 1 base; nucleotides outside the gene matches: 4. For the CDR3, the DNA is TGTGCCAGCAGCTTAGGCCTAGCGGACGGCACAGATACGCAGTATTTT. It encodes CASSLGLADGTDTQYF.

V is TRBV19 and J is TRBJ2-7, with a weak D call TRBD1 (6 bases). V lost 5 bases and J lost 0, with 17 bases in between. CDR3 size: 16 residues. Germline CDR1 LNHDA, CDR2 SQIVND (reference sequence). CDR3 sequence reads: CASSAGARGTSYEQYF. The CDR3 DNA reads as TGTGCCAGTAGTGCAGGGGCCAGGGGAACCTCCTACGAGCAGTACTTC. The full variable domain, in which reference TRBV19 and TRBJ2-7 provide the parts outside the CDR3, is DGGITQSPKYLFRKEGQNVTLSCEQNLNHDAMYWYRQDPGQGLRLIYYSQIVNDFQKGDIAEGYSVSREKKESFPLTVTSAQKNPTAFYLCASSAGARGTSYEQYFGPGTRLTVT.

V is TRBV5-8 and J is TRBJ2-4; possibly TRBD1 for D (6 bases). The CDR3 is 14 amino acids. V dropped 6 bases and J dropped 9 bases, with 19 bases sitting between them. The germline gives CDR1 SGHTS, CDR2 YDEGEE. CDR3 sequence reads: CASTSPGTRGIQYF. The CDR3 DNA reads as TGTGCCAGCACTTCACCGGGGACAAGAGGCATTCAGTACTTC.

This chain connects TRBV28 to TRBJ1-5; 9 nucleotides agree with TRBD1. The CDR3 spans 17 residues. CDR1 and CDR2 from the germline V gene are MDHEN and SYDVKM. The V gene end was trimmed by 6 bases and the J gene end by 4 bases; junction bases not matched to a gene: 13. The CDR3 loop reads CASSIRQGGRVNQPQHF. The CDR3 DNA is TGTGCCAGCAGCATTAGACAGGGGGGACGGGTAAATCAGCCCCAGCATTTT.

The chain links TRBV4-3 to TRBJ2-7; D is undetermined. Per germline, CDR1 LGHNA and CDR2 YSLEER. V was pared by 2 bases and J by 2 bases, with 13 bases between. CDR3 length: 15 amino acids. In DNA form, the CDR3 reads TGCGCCAGCAGCCAACCCGGTATTCCACCCTACGAGCAGTACTTC. It yields the protein CASSQPGIPPYEQYF.

The chain links TRBV7-6 to TRBJ2-1; 9 bases agree with TRBD2. CDR3 length: 18 amino acids. V was clipped by 1 base and J by 0 bases; unmatched bases: 7. From germline, CDR1 is SGHVS and CDR2 FNYEAQ. DNA of the CDR3: TGTGCCAGCAGCTTAGTGGGGAGTAGCGGGAGCTCCTACAATGAGCAGTTCTTC. The encoded protein is CASSLVGSSGSSYNEQFF.

The rearrangement joins TRBV30 to TRBJ2-5; 7 nucleotides agree with TRBD2. Germline lookup yields CDR1 GTSNPN and CDR2 SVGIG (reference sequence). V gave up 1 base and J gave up 1 base; unmatched junction bases: 9. The CDR3 has 16 residues. The CDR3 sequence: CAWSAMGGVGQETQYF. The CDR3 coding sequence is TGTGCCTGGAGTGCCATGGGGGGGGTTGGCCAAGAGACCCAGTACTTC.

The rearrangement joins TRBV19 to TRBJ2-4; 7 bases match TRBD2. The CDR3 spans 13 residues. Germline CDR1 LNHDA, CDR2 SQIVND (reference sequence). Germline trimming cut 3 bases from V and 7 bases from J; bases unmatched to any gene: 3. CDR3: CASSIAGGNIQYF. The CDR3 DNA is TGTGCCAGTAGTATTGCCGGGGGGAACATTCAGTACTTC.

The chain couples TRBV5-6 to TRBJ2-1, with TRBD2 identical over 9 bases. The V gene's germline CDR1 is SGHDT and CDR2 YYEEEE. CDR3 size: 17 residues. V lost 0 bases and J lost 3; bases outside the gene matches: 7. The CDR3 loop is CASSLGRGGRDYNEQFF. The CDR3 DNA sequence: TGTGCCAGCAGCTTGGGCAGGGGCGGGAGGGACTACAATGAGCAGTTCTTC.

This sequence joins TRBV2 and TRBJ2-1; 7 bases fit TRBD1. Germline V gene data show CDR1 as SNHLY and CDR2 as FYNNEI. The V segment lost 11 bases and the J segment 5 bases; nucleotides outside the gene matches: 9. This CDR3 is 13 amino acids long. CDR3 residues: CAEQGQSNNEQFF. Here the CDR3 DNA reads TGTGCCGAGCAGGGACAGTCCAACAATGAGCAGTTCTTC.

This clone was recorded once. The chain carries TRBV5-4 and TRBJ2-7; 11 nucleotides match TRBD1. The CDR3 runs 13 residues. The J segment lost 7 bases and the V segment lost 4 bases, leaving 4 bases of the junction unmatched. Per germline, CDR1 SGHNT and CDR2 YYREEE (reference sequence). CDR3 protein: CASSLDRGLEQYF. DNA for the CDR3: TGTGCCAGCAGCCTGGACAGGGGGCTAGAGCAGTACTTC.

Note on this clone: A junction end diverges from the germline sequence, so it may reflect a read error. The chain carries TRBV7-7 and TRBJ2-5; 11 bases line up with TRBD2. Germline V gives CDR1 SSHAT, CDR2 FNYEAQ (reference sequence). The length of the CDR3 is 17 residues. Written as DNA, the CDR3 is TGTGCTAGCAGCTTAGAGGGGGGGACTAGCGGAGTGGAGACCCAGTACTTC. Amino acids: CASSLEGGTSGVETQYF.